This TCR beta chain was sequenced in a study of CD8 T cells in ankylosing spondylitis. Study-wide findings and caveats: CD8+ disease-linked clones were present at relatively low frequencies in blood. Made up of about eight highly homologous variants, a TCR beta motif appeared characteristic of ankylosing spondylitis blood. Significantly higher representation of disease-linked clones was reported for matched ankylosing spondylitis synovial fluid.

V shed 10 bases and J shed 3 bases, with 12 bases lying between them. This CDR3 is 12 amino acids long. TCRdb ran MiXCR on the 5' RACE reads and lists one entry per CDR3 protein. Of almost 400,000 distinct CDR3 sequences in the sample, approximately 20% were seen once. This clonotype appeared a single time. What it recognizes is unknown. Sequencing input: blood, either unsorted or a sorted T cell fraction (not recorded which). The chain joins TRBV12-3 or TRBV12-4 to TRBJ1-1; D call uncertain. The TCR sequence derives from a male donor with ankylosing spondylitis. Here the CDR3 DNA reads TGTGCCACCAAGGCGGCGGACACTGAAGCTTTCTTT. Translated, it gives CATKAADTEAFF.